Presented here are 13 T cell receptor beta chains from one specimen sequenced in a study of cytomegalovirus exposure and HLA in healthy donors. The table came from immunoSEQ multiplex PCR; TCRdb's copy has only in-frame clones and leaves some out. The sample holds approximately 180,000 clones, 86% seen once. The sample comprised PBMCs. These receptors all come from a woman under 30 in good health and CMV-seronegative.

The rearrangement joins TRBV4-1 to TRBJ2-7, with unresolved D. The CDR3 length is 12 residues. The V gene's germline CDR1 is MGHRA and CDR2 YSYEKL. The V gene lost 6 bases and the J gene lost 6 bases, with 12 bases spanning the gap. As DNA, the CDR3 is TGCGCCAGCAGTCGGAGCTCCGGCGAGCAGTACTTC. Translation: CASSRSSGEQYF.

DNA for the CDR3: TGTGCCAGCAGTGATAGGAGGGCGGTTTACGAGCAGTACTTC. It yields the protein CASSDRRAVYEQYF. The chain employs TRBV2 and TRBJ2-7; D is possibly TRBD2 (6 bases). V was cut by 3 bases and J by 4 bases, with 13 bases left in between. This CDR3 region has 14 residues. The germline gives CDR1 SNHLY, CDR2 FYNNEI.

The rearrangement links TRBV30 to TRBJ2-2, with D possibly being TRBD1 (5 bases). CDR3 length: 15 amino acids. Germline V gene lookup returns CDR1 GTSNPN and CDR2 SVGIG (reference sequence). Trimming took off 0 bases at V and 3 bases at J, with 11 bases between the two ends. The CDR3 here is CAWSVEGADTGELFF. CDR3 nucleotides: TGTGCCTGGAGTGTAGAAGGGGCGGACACCGGGGAGCTGTTTTTT.

This chain connects TRBV6-1 to TRBJ2-5; D perhaps matches TRBD1 (6 bases). Germline CDR1 MNHNS, CDR2 SASEGT. V was cut by 0 bases and J by 3 bases, with 17 bases left in between. This CDR3 has 17 amino acids. CDR3: CASSEAPGSHREETQYF. For the CDR3, the DNA is TGTGCCAGCAGTGAAGCGCCAGGGTCACACAGGGAAGAGACCCAGTACTTC.

This chain connects TRBV30 to TRBJ1-5, with 9 bases fitting TRBD1. Germline CDR1 is GTSNPN and CDR2 is SVGIG (reference sequence). Trimming at V came to 2 bases and at J to 6 bases, leaving 8 bases not matched to a gene. The CDR3 is made up of 15 amino acids. This chain's CDR3 is CAWSPGQGGFQPQHF. DNA for the CDR3: TGTGCCTGGAGTCCGGGACAGGGAGGGTTTCAGCCCCAGCATTTT.

This sequence joins TRBV5-1 and TRBJ1-1; 8 bases match TRBD1. CDR3 length equals 14 residues. Germline values: CDR1 SGHRS, CDR2 YFSETQ. J lost 3 bases, V lost 0 bases, and 1 base had no gene match. In DNA form, the CDR3 reads TGCGCCAGCAGCTTGGAACAGGGGGACACTGAAGCTTTCTTT. Its protein is CASSLEQGDTEAFF.

V and J are TRBV7-9 and TRBJ1-2; 9 nucleotides align to TRBD1. There are 16 residues in the CDR3. J was trimmed by 7 bases and V by 5 bases; bases with no gene match: 14. CDR1 is SEHNR, CDR2 FQNEAQ, per germline (reference sequence). This chain's CDR3 is CASSHPGQGKISGYTF. As DNA, the CDR3 is TGTGCCAGCAGCCACCCGGGACAGGGAAAGATCTCTGGCTACACCTTC.

The chain employs TRBV19 and TRBJ1-4; 10 nucleotides match TRBD1. The junction had 5 bases not matched to a gene; V was cut back by 9 bases and J by 1 base. CDR1 LNHDA and CDR2 SQIVND come from the germline V gene (reference sequence). This CDR3 contains 15 residues. The CDR3: CASSGQGLTNEKLFF. CDR3 bases: TGTGCCAGCTCGGGACAGGGGTTAACTAATGAAAAACTGTTTTTT.

V gene TRBV5-8 combines with J gene TRBJ2-7; 9 bases are shared with TRBD2. The CDR3 totals 14 residues. The germline CDR1 and CDR2 sequences are SGHTS and YDEGEE. With 10 bases clipped from V and 2 bases from J, the junction kept 10 bases outside the gene matches. The CDR3 DNA reads TGTGCCTGCCGTGGGCGGGAGGGGACCTACGAGCAGTACTTC. Protein sequence: CACRGREGTYEQYF.

Turning to this clone: Different DNA sequences within this sample yield the same CDR3. The rearrangement joins TRBV6-5 to TRBJ2-3; 8 nucleotides line up with TRBD1. The CDR3 is 15 residues long. V lost 2 bases, J lost 1 base, and 2 bases stayed unmatched. The germline V gene encodes CDR1 MNHEY and CDR2 SVGAGI. The CDR3 nucleotides are TGTGCCAGCAGTTACGGACAGGGAGGCACAGATACGCAGTATTTT. Protein: CASSYGQGGTDTQYF.

This clone showed up just once. The chain recombines TRBV4-1 with TRBJ2-1; D is unresolved. The CDR3 totals 17 residues. CDR1 and CDR2 from the germline V gene are MGHRA and YSYEKL. V was trimmed by 5 bases and J by 6 bases, leaving 23 bases between them. The CDR3 nucleotides are TGCGCCAGCAGCGACCGGGTGTGGCGAGTGAGGCCCAATGAGCAGTTCTTC. Protein product: CASSDRVWRVRPNEQFF.

CDR3 DNA: TGTGCCAGCAGTCGGACAGGGGAGAACGGGGAGCTGTTTTTT. This translates into CASSRTGENGELFF. V gene TRBV6-4 combines with J gene TRBJ2-2; 9 bases are shared with TRBD1. CDR3 size: 14 residues. The germline V gene has CDR1 MRHNA and CDR2 SNTAGT. After removal of 5 bases from V and 7 bases from J, the junction contained 5 bases not matched to a gene.

The chain employs TRBV6-5 and TRBJ2-3, with 8 positions matching TRBD2. In germline, CDR1 is MNHEY, CDR2 SVGAGI. The CDR3 sequence is 15 residues long. With 6 bases clipped from V and 3 bases from J, the junction kept 8 bases outside the gene matches. The CDR3 DNA reads as TGTGCCAGCAGGACTATAGCGGGGACGACAGATACGCAGTATTTT. Protein sequence: CASRTIAGTTDTQYF.